Described below is a single T cell receptor beta chain sequence and its context. The data are from a study of blood T cell repertoires in COVID-19. On the study more broadly: Some COVID-19 samples were acute and others convalescent; all came from the United States, Italy and Spain. Sources were T cells, B-cell-depleted T cells, or PBMCs; the material itself was cDNA or gDNA.

The CDR3 is 12 amino acids. Germline values: CDR1 SQVTM, CDR2 ANQGSEA. Between the trimmed V and J ends, which lost 5 bases and 4 bases, there was a span of 8 bases. Source study methods: Estimates of nucleated cell counts were drawn from the amplification of reference gene primers. The assay was immunoSEQ multiplex PCR, and TCRdb's table has in-frame clones only and misses some. For V, J and clone size, that table is used; D and trimming come from the DNA. Here the sample spans about 180,000 clones, 70% to 90% being singletons. The sample was peripheral blood. The TCR was taken from a human donor with active or convalescent COVID-19. The donor label of this sample is uncertain. This chain links TRBV29-1 with TRBJ1-4, with D perhaps matching TRBD1 (6 bases). The CDR3 here is CSVLQGNEKLFF. The CDR3 coding sequence is TGCAGCGTTTTACAGGGTAATGAAAAACTGTTTTTT.